The 27 T cell receptor beta chains listed next were all sequenced from one sample in a study of EBV T-cell therapy then PD-1 blockade in nasopharyngeal carcinoma (dated by TCRdb to the early 2020s). What the treatment or condition label conveys for this sample: AdE1-LMPpoly-expanded autologous EBV-specific T-cell therapy followed by anti-PD-1 nivolumab. To prepare the library, the immunoSEQ multiplex PCR assay was applied. Drawn from immuneACCESS, this table holds only the in-frame rearrangements with V and J called that TCRdb kept. Clones are partly lost; checked studies trace under half to an unresolved V gene and leave the rest unexplained. This sample holds tens of thousands of clones; 82% were observed only once. About 24% of the sample belongs to the ten largest clones. The antigens for these receptors are not known. This sample comprised CD8+ T cells from blood, obtained at day -245 from a patient whose treatment included autologous EBV-specific T cells and nivolumab. These receptors all stem from a man in his forties with nasopharyngeal carcinoma.

The chain has TRBV6-1 and TRBJ1-6, with D possibly matching TRBD1 (5 bases). V was trimmed by 3 bases and J by 6 bases, leaving 15 bases between them. The CDR3 extends over 16 amino acids. Germline V CDR1 and CDR2: MNHNS, SASEGT. CDR3 amino acids: CASSDIPGLSNSPLHF. For the CDR3, the DNA is TGTGCCAGCAGTGACATACCGGGACTCAGTAATTCACCCCTCCACTTT.

This clone has only one observation. The chain has TRBV27 and TRBJ1-5; D gene ambiguous. The CDR3 sequence is 15 residues long. Germline CDR1 MNHEY, CDR2 SMNVEV (reference sequence). The V gene lost 0 bases and the J gene lost 3 bases, with 9 bases spanning the gap. In DNA, the CDR3 is TGTGCCAGCAGTTTATCGATGGAGCTCAATCAGCCCCAGCATTTT. Protein sequence: CASSLSMELNQPQHF.

The chain carries TRBV7-8 and TRBJ2-4; D is uncertain. This CDR3 contains 13 residues. V gave up 1 base and J gave up 6 bases, with 7 bases separating them. The germline CDR1 and CDR2 sequences are SGHVS and FQNEAQ. CDR3: CASSLDVGNIQYF. As DNA, the CDR3 is TGTGCCAGCAGCTTAGACGTGGGAAACATTCAGTACTTC.

A few counts support this clone. The V gene is TRBV6-4, the J gene TRBJ2-1, with a tentative D call TRBD1 (5 bases). V lost 3 bases and J 7 bases, leaving 16 bases between the germline ends. Germline V gene sequence: CDR1 MRHNA, CDR2 SNTAGT. The length of the CDR3 is 15 residues. As DNA, the CDR3 is TGTGCCAGCAGTGAAGGGCAGGGATCGGTGAATGAGCAGTTCTTC. Amino acid sequence: CASSEGQGSVNEQFF.

The chain joins TRBV29-1 to TRBJ1-1; 7 bases line up with TRBD1. There are 15 residues in the CDR3. The V and J ends lost 3 bases and 0 bases, in that order; junction bases with no gene match: 7. Germline CDR1 is SQVTM and CDR2 is ANQGSEA. The CDR3 DNA reads TGCAGCGTTGAGGTACCGGGACAGATGAACACTGAAGCTTTCTTT. Its protein product is CSVEVPGQMNTEAFF.

V and J are TRBV13 and TRBJ1-2; 9 bases align to TRBD1. The CDR3 spans 15 residues. The J segment lost 5 bases and the V segment lost 5 bases, leaving 9 bases of the junction unmatched. From germline, CDR1 is PRHDT and CDR2 FYEKMQ (reference sequence). CDR3 amino acids: CASSPGQGRYYGYTF. CDR3 in DNA: TGTGCCAGCAGCCCAGGACAGGGGCGTTATTATGGCTACACCTTC. The whole variable domain, filled in from reference TRBV13 and TRBJ1-2, reads AAGVIQSPRHLIKEKRETATLKCYPIPRHDTVYWYQQGPGQDPQFLISFYEKMQSDKGSIPDRFSAQQFSDYHSELNMSSLELGDSALYFCASSPGQGRYYGYTFGSGTRLTVV.

V usage is TRBV4-1 and J usage is TRBJ1-4; D not certain. The germline V gene has CDR1 MGHRA and CDR2 YSYEKL. The length of the CDR3 is 15 residues. V was shortened by 3 bases and J by 7 bases, with 15 bases between the two germline ends. The CDR3: CASSHPGEGTEKLFF. The DNA of the CDR3 is TGCGCCAGCAGCCATCCCGGGGAGGGTACTGAAAAACTGTTTTTT.

The rearrangement uses TRBV6-6 and TRBJ1-2; D is unclear. The CDR3 consists of 15 residues. The V gene's germline CDR1 is MNHNY and CDR2 SVGAGI (reference sequence). V was pared by 7 bases and J by 2 bases, with 17 bases between. CDR3 nucleotides: TGTGCCAGCACTAACGACCCCGTTTACAACTATGGCTACACCTTC. The encoded protein is CASTNDPVYNYGYTF.

This chain connects TRBV5-1 to TRBJ1-1, with D tentatively TRBD1 (5 bases). Germline lookup yields CDR1 SGHRS and CDR2 YFSETQ. The V end was cut by 0 bases, the J end by 4 bases, with 19 bases between. The CDR3 extends over 17 amino acids. The CDR3 region is CASSLGRGHPPGTEAFF. The CDR3 region has the DNA TGCGCCAGCAGCTTGGGCCGGGGCCATCCACCCGGCACTGAAGCTTTCTTT. The full variable domain, completed using reference TRBV5-1 and TRBJ1-1, is KAGVTQTPRYLIKTRGQQVTLSCSPISGHRSVSWYQQTPGQGLQFLFEYFSETQRNKGNFPGRFSGRQFSNSRSEMNVSTLELGDSALYLCASSLGRGHPPGTEAFFGQGTRLTVV.

This clone was seen just once. The V call is TRBV29-1, the J call TRBJ1-3; TRBD1 might be the D (5 bases). V was clipped by 4 bases and J by 5 bases, with 6 bases between them. CDR3 size: 11 residues. CDR1 and CDR2 (germline): SQVTM, ANQGSEA. As DNA, the CDR3 is TGCAGCGTTGGGGGGAGAAACACCATATATTTT. This translates into CSVGGRNTIYF. The full variable domain, its missing parts supplied by reference TRBV29-1 and TRBJ1-3, is SAVISQKPSRDICQRGTSLTIQCQVDSQVTMMFWYRQQPGQSLTLIATANQGSEATYESGFVIDKFPISRPNLTFSTLTVSNMSPEDSSIYLCSVGGRNTIYFGEGSWLTVV.

The gene calls are TRBV6-1 and TRBJ2-1; 8 bases align to TRBD2. This CDR3 is 17 amino acids long. Germline V CDR1 and CDR2: MNHNS, SASEGT. The V and J ends lost 4 bases and 8 bases, in that order; junction bases with no gene match: 16. The CDR3 loop reads CASSGRWGSGGLDEQFF. The CDR3 DNA follows: TGTGCCAGCAGTGGCCGGTGGGGGAGCGGGGGTCTCGATGAGCAGTTCTTC.

The chain carries TRBV27 and TRBJ1-1; D gene ambiguous. The CDR3 sequence is 13 residues long. Per the germline V gene, CDR1 is MNHEY and CDR2 is SMNVEV (reference sequence). V was pared by 6 bases and J by 1 base, with 9 bases between. The CDR3 DNA is TGTGCCAGCAGGGGTGGGTGGAACACTGAAGCTTTCTTT. Translating gives CASRGGWNTEAFF.

This clone was seen once. The chain joins TRBV27 to TRBJ2-7, with TRBD1 matching 7 bases. Germline loops: CDR1 MNHEY, CDR2 SMNVEV (reference sequence). With V trimmed by 6 bases and J by 3 bases, 8 bases remained unmatched. The CDR3 loop spans 14 amino acids. CDR3 sequence: CASRQTGQSYEQYF. CDR3 DNA: TGTGCCAGCAGGCAAACGGGACAGAGCTACGAGCAGTACTTC.

This chain connects TRBV11-1 to TRBJ2-5, with no clear D. V lost 3 bases and J lost 2, with 7 bases in between. Germline CDR1 reads SGHAT; CDR2 reads FQDESV (reference sequence). This CDR3 spans 13 amino acids. CDR3 DNA sequence: TGTGCCAGCAGCTTTGGGTTTCAAGAGACCCAGTACTTC. Its protein is CASSFGFQETQYF.

Remarks on this clone: Distinct nucleotide sequences in the sample also encode this CDR3. The chain links TRBV29-1 to TRBJ2-7; D unclear. The CDR3 runs to 12 residues. Trimming shortened V by 4 bases and J by 1 base, and 8 bases separated the two germline ends. Germline V gives CDR1 SQVTM, CDR2 ANQGSEA. The CDR3 bases are TGCAGCGTTGGTGGGCAATCCTACGAGCAGTACTTC. Its protein is CSVGGQSYEQYF.

The chain combines TRBV4-3 with TRBJ2-7, with TRBD2 as a possible D gene (8 bases). The CDR3 extends over 14 amino acids. V lost 4 bases and J lost 4, with 14 bases in between. CDR1 is LGHNA, CDR2 YSLEER, per germline. CDR3 DNA: TGCGCCAGCAGCCCCCGGGAGGGGGCGTACGAGCAGTACTTC. This sequence encodes CASSPREGAYEQYF.

The rearrangement uses TRBV2 and TRBJ2-1; D remains unclear. V shed 4 bases and J shed 1 base, with 8 bases lying between them. The CDR3 has 14 residues. In germline, CDR1 is SNHLY, CDR2 FYNNEI. The CDR3 spells CASSAGASYNEQFF. CDR3 coding DNA: TGTGCCAGCAGTGCGGGTGCATCCTACAATGAGCAGTTCTTC. Looking up the rest from reference TRBV2 and TRBJ2-1 gives the full variable domain: EPEVTQTPSHQVTQMGQEVILRCVPISNHLYFYWYRQILGQKVEFLVSFYNNEISEKSEIFDDQFSVERPDGSNFTLKIRSTKLEDSAMYFCASSAGASYNEQFFGPGTRLTVL.

This chain links TRBV2 with TRBJ1-4; 8 nucleotides match TRBD1. CDR3 length: 15 residues. The germline V gene has CDR1 SNHLY and CDR2 FYNNEI. J was trimmed by 8 bases and V by 3 bases; bases with no gene match: 8. The CDR3 here is CASSDSGGAGEKLFF. CDR3 coding DNA: TGTGCCAGCAGTGATTCAGGGGGCGCCGGAGAAAAACTGTTTTTT.

The chain joins TRBV12-3 or TRBV12-4 to TRBJ1-1; D is unclear. This CDR3 region has 13 residues. V shed 4 bases and J shed 0 bases, with 6 bases lying between them. CDR3 DNA sequence: TGTGCCAGCAGTTCGCCACTGAACACTGAAGCTTTCTTT. This translates into CASSSPLNTEAFF.

The V gene is TRBV5-1, the J gene TRBJ2-1; 9 nucleotides agree with TRBD2. Looked up from germline, CDR1 is SGHRS and CDR2 is YFSETQ. The CDR3 totals 17 residues. V trimming: 1 base; J trimming: 2 bases; junction bases outside the gene matches: 7. CDR3 in DNA: TGCGCCAGCAGCTTGAGCCCAGCGGGGGGCCCCTACAATGAGCAGTTCTTC. As protein: CASSLSPAGGPYNEQFF.

The CDR3 here is CASRAPKFSLGSPLHF. As DNA, the CDR3 is TGTGCCAGCAGGGCCCCGAAGTTCTCGCTTGGGTCACCCCTCCACTTT. The rearrangement uses TRBV28 and TRBJ1-6; D is unclear. The CDR3 consists of 16 residues. Germline CDR1 reads MDHEN; CDR2 reads SYDVKM. The germline V and J ends were trimmed by 6 bases and 10 bases, with 22 bases remaining between them.

This rearrangement joins TRBV3-1 (or the pseudogene TRBV3-2) to TRBJ2-1; maybe TRBD1 (6 bases). Deletions cut 1 base from V and 3 bases from J, with 16 bases between. The CDR3 is made up of 17 amino acids. Per germline, CDR1 LGHDT and CDR2 YNNKEL (reference sequence). DNA for the CDR3: TGTGCCAGCAGCCAAGTGACAGGCTCCCATTTCTACAATGAGCAGTTCTTC. Translating gives CASSQVTGSHFYNEQFF.

This clone was observed once. CDR3 DNA sequence: TGTGCCAGCAGGTCTAGCGTGGGCTCCTACAATGAGCAGTTCTTC. Its protein product is CASRSSVGSYNEQFF. The chain recombines TRBV2 with TRBJ2-1; weak D call: TRBD2 (6 bases). V lost 6 bases and J lost 0, with 12 bases in between. Germline CDR1 SNHLY, CDR2 FYNNEI. This CDR3 has 15 amino acids.

The chain is built from TRBV5-5 and TRBJ1-6; 8 nucleotides agree with TRBD1. V lost 4 bases and J lost 6; bases outside the gene matches: 12. This CDR3 contains 17 residues. The germline gives CDR1 SGHKS, CDR2 YYEKEE (reference sequence). The CDR3 protein is CASSRLTGEFINSPLHF. The CDR3 nucleotides are TGTGCCAGCAGCCGCCTGACAGGGGAATTTATTAATTCACCCCTCCACTTT.

The rearrangement uses TRBV7-9 and TRBJ2-4; a weak D match, TRBD1 (6 bases). In germline, CDR1 is SEHNR, CDR2 FQNEAQ (reference sequence). The CDR3 covers 17 residues. V shed 2 bases and J shed 3 bases, with 17 bases lying between them. CDR3 DNA sequence: TGTGCCAGCAGCTTAACCTTAGAGGGGGAAGGCAAAAACATTCAGTACTTC. Translation: CASSLTLEGEGKNIQYF.

The chain employs TRBV6-1 and TRBJ1-4; D not certain. Germline V gives CDR1 MNHNS, CDR2 SASEGT. The germline V and J ends were trimmed by 1 base and 0 bases, with 12 bases remaining between them. The CDR3 has 17 residues. CDR3 residues: CASSEVLRQATNEKLFF. The CDR3 nucleotides read TGTGCCAGCAGTGAAGTTCTAAGACAAGCAACTAATGAAAAACTGTTTTTT.

This chain links TRBV7-9 with TRBJ1-5; D call uncertain. The CDR3 runs 15 residues. V dropped 4 bases and J dropped 0 bases, with 10 bases sitting between them. In germline, CDR1 is SEHNR, CDR2 FQNEAQ (reference sequence). The CDR3 DNA reads TGTGCCAGCAGCTCATCCGACAATAGCAATCAGCCCCAGCATTTT. This translates into CASSSSDNSNQPQHF.